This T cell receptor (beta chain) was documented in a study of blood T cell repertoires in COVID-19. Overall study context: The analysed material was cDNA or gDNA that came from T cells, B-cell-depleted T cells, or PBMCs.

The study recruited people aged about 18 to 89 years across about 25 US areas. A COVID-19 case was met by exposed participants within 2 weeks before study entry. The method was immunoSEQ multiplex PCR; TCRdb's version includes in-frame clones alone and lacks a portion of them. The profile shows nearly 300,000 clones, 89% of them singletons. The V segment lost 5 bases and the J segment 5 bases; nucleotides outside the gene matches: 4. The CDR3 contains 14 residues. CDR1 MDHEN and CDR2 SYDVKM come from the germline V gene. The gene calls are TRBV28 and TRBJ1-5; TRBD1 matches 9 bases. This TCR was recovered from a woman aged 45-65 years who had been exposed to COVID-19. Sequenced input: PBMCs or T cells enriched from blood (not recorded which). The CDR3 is CASSTRQGDQPQHF. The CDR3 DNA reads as TGTGCCAGCAGTACCCGACAGGGGGATCAGCCCCAGCATTTT.